The rows below give T cell receptor beta chains drawn from one sample of a study of blood T cell repertoires in COVID-19. Here immunoSEQ multiplex PCR was the method, and the copy in TCRdb shows in-frame clones only, minus some. The data contain about 24,000 clones, 65% to 85% of them singletons. Sequenced sample: peripheral blood. The receptors come from a man aged 45-65 years with COVID-19, enrolled during active disease. Each CDR3 is given with its conserved first and last residue. Fields, in order: V gene, J gene, D gene, clone size, CDR3 DNA, CDR3 protein. A D gene is named only where the DNA matches it firmly. Only part of the rows carry a size: once, few, many, or a class if the clone is expanded.

>TRBV10-3|TRBJ2-7|.|.
TGTGCCATCAGTGAGTCGTCGCAGGGTAGGTACGAGCAGTACTTC
CAISESSQGRYEQYF
>TRBV9|TRBJ2-3|.|.
TGTGCCAGCAGCCCCGAGGGCGGCTATTCCTACACAGATACGCAGTATTTT
CASSPEGGYSYTDTQYF
>TRBV6-5|TRBJ2-7|.|.
TGTGCCAGCAGTCTGGACTGGACCTACGAGCAGTACTTC
CASSLDWTYEQYF
>TRBV11-3|TRBJ1-5|.|medium-sized
TGTGCCAGCAGCTTAGATACCTTAGCTCCATTAAATCAGCCCCAGCATTTT
CASSLDTLAPLNQPQHF
>TRBV28|TRBJ1-5|.|.
TGTGCCAGCAGTTTATTGGGAGCCGGGCAGCCCCAGCATTTT
CASSLLGAGQPQHF
>TRBV28|TRBJ2-1|.|.
TGTGCCACGAACGAACGCGCCGTTTTCCGCTCCTACAATGAGCAGTTCTTC
CATNERAVFRSYNEQFF
>TRBV2|TRBJ2-1|.|.
TGTGCCAGCAGGGCTCTAGTAACCAATGAGCAGTTCTTC
CASRALVTNEQFF
>TRBV7-9|TRBJ2-1|TRBD2|once
TGTGCCAGCAGCTTTGTTGGGACTAGCGGGAGCCAGGAGCAGTTCTTC
CASSFVGTSGSQEQFF
>TRBV5-1|TRBJ2-5|TRBD1|.
TGCGCCAGCAGCGGGGGACAGGGGGCGGAGACCCAGTACTTC
CASSGGQGAETQYF
>TRBV6-2/TRBV6-3|TRBJ1-4|.|.
TGTGCCAGCAGTTACCCTGGACGGAGCGGTCATGAAAAACTGTTTTTT
CASSYPGRSGHEKLFF
>TRBV24-1|TRBJ2-2|TRBD1|.
TGTGCCACCCAGTACAGGGGAACGAACACCGGGGAGCTGTTTTTT
CATQYRGTNTGELFF
>TRBV5-1|TRBJ2-2|TRBD2|.
TGCGCCAGCAGCTGGGGGGCGGGAGGGCCCTTCGGGGAGCTGTTTTTT
CASSWGAGGPFGELFF
>TRBV18|TRBJ2-7|TRBD2|.
TGTGCCAGCTCACCACCTCTTATCAGGGGGCTAGCGGGAGTGCACGAGCAGTACTTC
CASSPPLIRGLAGVHEQYF
>TRBV7-9|TRBJ2-6|.|.
TGTGCCAGCAGCTTAGATCAGGGCCCTGGGGCCAACGTCCTGACTTTC
CASSLDQGPGANVLTF
>TRBV11-2|TRBJ1-1|.|.
TGTGCCAGCAGCTTAGGGAGGGGGGGGTTTGAAGCTTTCTTT
CASSLGRGGFEAFF
>TRBV19|TRBJ1-2|.|.
TGTGCCAGTAGTATAGGAGGGTTTGATGGCTACACCTTC
CASSIGGFDGYTF
>TRBV12-3/TRBV12-4|TRBJ2-7|.|.
TGTGCCAGCACCTCCTCGGGGGTCCACGAGCAGTACTTC
CASTSSGVHEQYF
>TRBV30|TRBJ1-2|.|.
TGTGCCTGGAACCGGGCAGGGAACTATGGCTACACCTTC
CAWNRAGNYGYTF
>TRBV5-1|TRBJ2-2|.|.
TGCGCCAGCAGCTTGGAAGGTAGTGGGCTTACCGGGGAGCTGTTTTTT
CASSLEGSGLTGELFF
>TRBV10-3|TRBJ2-1|TRBD2|.
TGTGCCTCAAGCGACAGTCTAGCGGGGGGGCGATCCAATGAGCAGTTCTTC
CASSDSLAGGRSNEQFF
>TRBV5-6|TRBJ2-5|.|.
TGTGCCAGCGCTAGGACAGACGAAGAGACCCAGTACTTC
CASARTDEETQYF
>TRBV11-2|TRBJ2-7|TRBD2|few
TGTGCCAGCAGATCGACTAGCGGGTACGAGCAGTACTTC
CASRSTSGYEQYF
>TRBV2|TRBJ2-3|.|few
TGTGCCAGCAGTGCTAGTCATACAGATACGCAGTATTTT
CASSASHTDTQYF
>TRBV30|TRBJ1-2|.|medium-sized
TGTGCCTGGAATAGTTTGAGGAACTATGGCTACACCTTC
CAWNSLRNYGYTF
>TRBV19|TRBJ1-5|.|.
TGTGCCAGTAGTATTGTGTATGTGCGGTGGGATCAGCCCCAGCATTTT
CASSIVYVRWDQPQHF
>TRBV9|TRBJ1-4|.|.
TGTGCCAGCAGCGTTAACTTTAATGAAAAACTGTTTTTT
CASSVNFNEKLFF
>TRBV6-5|TRBJ2-7|TRBD1|.
TGTGCCAGCCAGACGAGGAGACAGGGTGGCGAGCAGTACTTC
CASQTRRQGGEQYF
>TRBV5-1|TRBJ1-5|TRBD1|.
TGCGCCAGCAGCCCAGGGACAGATCATCAGCCCCAGCATTTT
CASSPGTDHQPQHF
>TRBV2|TRBJ2-7|TRBD1|few
TGTGCCTCCCGACAGGGGGCCGTCTACGAGCAGTACTTC
CASRQGAVYEQYF
>TRBV9|TRBJ1-6|TRBD1|.
TGTGCCAGCAGCATCACCGGGACAGTCAATTCACCCCTCCACTTT
CASSITGTVNSPLHF
>TRBV6-6|TRBJ1-5|TRBD1|.
TGTGCCAGCAGTAAAGGGACAGATAGCAATCAGCCCCAGCATTTT
CASSKGTDSNQPQHF
>TRBV20-1|TRBJ2-1|.|.
TGCAGTGCTAGTGTCTCGGGGAGATATAATGAGCAGTTCTTC
CSASVSGRYNEQFF
>TRBV13|TRBJ2-1|TRBD2|.
TGTGCCAGCAGCTCGCGGGAGTTGGACAATGAGCAGTTCTTC
CASSSRELDNEQFF
>TRBV29-1|TRBJ2-7|TRBD1|.
TGCAGCGTCCGGACAGGGGGCGGCCACGAGCAGTACTTC
CSVRTGGGHEQYF
>TRBV14|TRBJ2-7|TRBD1|.
TGTGCCAGCAGCCGGAAGGACAGGGGGTACTACGAGCAGTACTTC
CASSRKDRGYYEQYF
>TRBV5-1|TRBJ2-1|TRBD2|.
TGCGCCAGCAGCTTGGCCTCTAGCGGGGGACTCAATGAGCAGTTCTTC
CASSLASSGGLNEQFF
>TRBV18|TRBJ1-1|.|.
TGTGCCAGCTCACCAGGTTTCCGAGGGAACACTGAAGCTTTCTTT
CASSPGFRGNTEAFF
>TRBV27|TRBJ1-6|.|.
TGTGCCAGCAGTAGGACAGACAATTCACCCCTCCACTTT
CASSRTDNSPLHF
>TRBV5-5|TRBJ2-5|TRBD1|.
TGTGCCAGCAGCCAGGGGGTCAGAGAGACCCAGTACTTC
CASSQGVRETQYF
>TRBV6-1|TRBJ2-1|TRBD1|.
TGTGCCAGCAGTGATGGGAGAAGACAGGGTTCCTACAATGAGCAGTTCTTC
CASSDGRRQGSYNEQFF
>TRBV28|TRBJ1-6|TRBD1|few
TGTGCCAGCAGACCTGGGACAGGGGGCGCCCATAATTCACCCCTCCACTTT
CASRPGTGGAHNSPLHF
>TRBV29-1|TRBJ1-1|.|.
TGCAGCGCCGTACAGGGAGGGAAGAACACTGAAGCTTTCTTT
CSAVQGGKNTEAFF
>TRBV7-8|TRBJ1-2|.|medium-sized
TGTGCCAGTTCTGATACGACAGCTAACTATGGCTACACCTTC
CASSDTTANYGYTF
>TRBV14|TRBJ1-6|.|.
TGTGCCAGCAGCCAAGCACGGCAGGGCAATTCACCCCTCCACTTT
CASSQARQGNSPLHF
>TRBV2|TRBJ1-1|.|.
TGTGCCAGCAGTTTACAGGGACAGAACACTGAAGCTTTCTTT
CASSLQGQNTEAFF
>TRBV3-1/TRBV3-2|TRBJ2-7|TRBD2|.
TGTGCCAGCAGCCAGACTAGCGGTCTGGGCGAGCAGTACTTC
CASSQTSGLGEQYF
>TRBV4-1|TRBJ2-7|TRBD1|.
TGCGCCAGCAGCCGCGTAGGACAGGGGGCGGACGAGCAGTACTTC
CASSRVGQGADEQYF
>TRBV7-9|TRBJ2-7|TRBD1|.
TGTGCCAGCAGCCGGGACAGATACTCCTACGAGCAGTACTTC
CASSRDRYSYEQYF
>TRBV2|TRBJ1-1|.|.
TGTGCCAGCAGTGTGCGGGGGAGGAACACTGAAGCTTTCTTT
CASSVRGRNTEAFF
>TRBV18|TRBJ2-7|TRBD2|.
TGTGCCAGCTCACCACTAGCGGGAGCGGTAACCTACGAGCAGTACTTC
CASSPLAGAVTYEQYF
>TRBV7-9|TRBJ2-1|TRBD1|.
TGTGCCAGCAGCTACCCGGGACAGGGGGCCAATGAGCAGTTCTTC
CASSYPGQGANEQFF
>TRBV9|TRBJ2-1|TRBD2|once
TGTGCCAGCAGCCGACGGACTAGCGGGCCCAATGAGCAGTTCTTC
CASSRRTSGPNEQFF
>TRBV6-5|TRBJ1-3|.|.
TGTGCCAGCAGTTTGGACAGTCTCTCTGGAAACACCATATATTTT
CASSLDSLSGNTIYF
>TRBV28|TRBJ2-7|.|few
TGTGCCAGCACTACGCTAGGAACGGTGGACGAGCAGTACTTC
CASTTLGTVDEQYF
>TRBV4-1|TRBJ2-3|TRBD1|.
TGCGCCAGCAGCAGGGGGACAGGGGCCCCAGATACGCAGTATTTT
CASSRGTGAPDTQYF
>TRBV9|TRBJ1-5|.|.
TGTGCCAGCAGCGTAGGGCCTGAGGGTCAGCCCCAGCATTTT
CASSVGPEGQPQHF
>TRBV6-5|TRBJ1-2|TRBD1|.
TGTGCCAGCAGTACTGGGACAGGGGAATTGTATGGCTACACCTTC
CASSTGTGELYGYTF
>TRBV7-8|TRBJ2-1|TRBD2|.
TGTGCCAGCAGCTTAGTTAGCGGGAGGGCCCTTGAGCAGTTCTTC
CASSLVSGRALEQFF
>TRBV5-1|TRBJ1-2|.|.
TGCGCCAGCAGCCTTAGGAGCTCTTCTGGCTACACCTTC
CASSLRSSSGYTF